This paragraph reports one T cell receptor beta chain. Its antigen is not known. Per germline, CDR1 MNHEY and CDR2 SVGEGT. This CDR3 comprises 16 residues. J gave up 6 bases and V 6 bases, and 9 bases lay outside the gene matches. Clones were sequenced by immunoSEQ multiplex PCR, and TCRdb holds only the in-frame ones, with some missing. The repertoire holds over 110,000 clones, more than 90% seen once, with just over 3% in the top ten. This sample is drawn from a study of T cell responses to AZD1222 COVID-19 vaccine. Study conclusions and caveats: Baseline antibody screening turned up just six seropositive AZD1222 recipients. It was only after the peak T cell response that any repertoires were sampled. The sample set comprised mostly white British donors with more females, and clonal diversity was possibly underestimated.

V is TRBV6-2 or TRBV6-3 and J is TRBJ2-3, with 13 bases lining up with TRBD2. This sequence originates from an adult in good health. The sequences come from peripheral blood, collected on day 0 of AZD1222 vaccination. The CDR3 nucleotides read TGTGCCAGCAGCCGGACTAGCGGGAGTATTAAGGATACGCAGTATTTT. This sequence encodes CASSRTSGSIKDTQYF.